The source of this TCR beta chain is a study of CD8+CD57+ T cells in acquired aplastic anemia. This clonotype turned up a few times. Its antigen is not identified. Only patients with CD8+CD57+ cell expansion on flow cytometry were chosen for sequencing. The patients, all of them, had severe acquired aplastic anemia. Overall study findings and caveats: Comparison of patients with controls identified approximately 28 shared CD8+ CDR3 sequences.

Investigators profiled TCR beta VDJ and CDR3 from genomic DNA template. MiXCR was run by TCRdb on the reads, yielding one entry per CDR3 protein. The sample lists hundreds of thousands of distinct CDR3 sequences; 65% to 90% were seen once. The clonotype was recovered from a human donor with aplastic anemia. Specimen: sorted CD4+, CD8+, or CD8+CD57+ T cells (not recorded which) from PBMCs.

CDR3 residues: CATSSTGGLGGSPLHF. The DNA of the CDR3 is TGTGCCACCAGCTCTACAGGGGGCCTTGGGGGTTCACCCCTCCACTTT. The chain combines TRBV15 with TRBJ1-6, with 9 bases lining up with TRBD1. CDR1 is LNHNV, CDR2 YYDKDF, per germline (reference sequence). The CDR3 length is 16 residues. Trimming at V came to 5 bases and at J to 9 bases, leaving 11 bases not matched to a gene.